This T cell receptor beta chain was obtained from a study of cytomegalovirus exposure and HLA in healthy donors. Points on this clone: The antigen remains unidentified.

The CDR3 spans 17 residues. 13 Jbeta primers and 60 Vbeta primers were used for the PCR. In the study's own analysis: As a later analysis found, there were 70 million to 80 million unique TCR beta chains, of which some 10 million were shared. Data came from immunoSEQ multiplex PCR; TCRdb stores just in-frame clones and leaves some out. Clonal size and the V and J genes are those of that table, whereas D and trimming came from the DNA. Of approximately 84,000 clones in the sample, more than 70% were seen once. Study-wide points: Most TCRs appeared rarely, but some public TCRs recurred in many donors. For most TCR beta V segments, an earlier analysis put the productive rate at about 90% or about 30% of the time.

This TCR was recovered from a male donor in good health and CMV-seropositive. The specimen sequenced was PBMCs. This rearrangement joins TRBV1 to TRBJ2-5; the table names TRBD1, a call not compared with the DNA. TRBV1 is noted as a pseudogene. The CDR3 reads CTSSQPSQANNIWAQYF. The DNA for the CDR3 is TGCACCAGCAGCCAACCCTCCCAGGCCAATAACATCTGGGCCCAGTACTTC.